This T cell receptor beta chain was retrieved from a study of blood T cell repertoires in COVID-19. Across the whole study: Italy, Spain and the United States were the sources of the convalescent and acute COVID-19 samples. PBMCs, B-cell-depleted T cells, or T cells were the source of the cDNA or gDNA that made up the material.

In germline, CDR1 is SGHTA, CDR2 FQGTGA. This CDR3 region has 15 residues. V lost 5 bases and J lost 7; bases outside the gene matches: 11. Original processing methods: Amplification from reference gene primers served as the basis for estimated nucleated cell counts. Repertoires were generated with immunoSEQ multiplex PCR, while TCRdb's copy carries only in-frame clones and drops some. The V and J calls and clone size come from that table; D and trimming were worked out from the DNA. This table has 99,000 or so clones, around 83% appearing once. The sequence came from a man aged 70-80 years with active or convalescent COVID-19. Sequenced input: peripheral blood. The chain combines TRBV7-3 with TRBJ2-4; the match to TRBD1 covers 7 bases. CDR3: CASSRTGDGMNIQYF. CDR3 nucleotides: TGTGCCAGCAGCCGAACAGGGGATGGGATGAACATTCAGTACTTC.